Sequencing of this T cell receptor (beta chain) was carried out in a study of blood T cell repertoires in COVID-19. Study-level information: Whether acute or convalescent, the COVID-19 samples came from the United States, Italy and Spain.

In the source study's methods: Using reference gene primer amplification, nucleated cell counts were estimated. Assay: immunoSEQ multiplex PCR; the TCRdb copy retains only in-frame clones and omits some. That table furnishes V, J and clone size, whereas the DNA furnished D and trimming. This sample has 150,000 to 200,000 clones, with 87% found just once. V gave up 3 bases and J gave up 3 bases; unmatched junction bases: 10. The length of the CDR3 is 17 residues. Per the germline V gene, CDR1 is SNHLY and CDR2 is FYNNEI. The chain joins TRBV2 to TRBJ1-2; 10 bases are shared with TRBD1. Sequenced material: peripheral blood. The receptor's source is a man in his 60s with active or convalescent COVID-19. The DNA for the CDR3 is TGTGCCAGCAGTGATCGGGTGACAGGGGGCTACTACTATGGCTACACCTTC. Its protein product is CASSDRVTGGYYYGYTF. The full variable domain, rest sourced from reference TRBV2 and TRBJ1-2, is EPEVTQTPSHQVTQMGQEVILRCVPISNHLYFYWYRQILGQKVEFLVSFYNNEISEKSEIFDDQFSVERPDGSNFTLKIRSTKLEDSAMYFCASSDRVTGGYYYGYTFGSGTRLTVV.